This T cell receptor (beta chain) was retrieved from a study of shared T cell receptors in the human thymus. Method: immunoSEQ multiplex PCR; TCRdb's copy keeps in-frame clones and lacks some. The sample has some 640,000 clones; 70% to 90% are singletons. The CDR3 loop spans 16 amino acids. Trimming cost V 1 base and J 3 bases; bases outside gene matches: 5. The V gene's germline CDR1 is SGHDT and CDR2 YYEEEE. These records were also assigned to another study, of human thymus T cells. That study adds: What appeared biased in thymic and blood repertoires was the usage of V and J genes.

Sequencing used thymocytes. The receptor was isolated from a boy under two years old with a congenital heart defect. V is TRBV5-6 and J is TRBJ2-3; 10 bases are shared with TRBD2. The CDR3 DNA follows: TGTGCCAGCAGCTTGACTAGCGGGAAACCGACAGATACGCAGTATTTT. This codes for CASSLTSGKPTDTQYF. The variable domain in full, with the rest retrieved from reference TRBV5-6 and TRBJ2-3, is DAGVTQSPTHLIKTRGQQVTLRCSPKSGHDTVSWYQQALGQGPQFIFQYYEEEERQRGNFPDRFSGHQFPNYSSELNVNALLLGDSALYLCASSLTSGKPTDTQYFGPGTRLTVL.